This TCR beta chain came from a study of human T cells and chemical hapten exposure. This clonotype has ten or more counts. Its target is unknown. Overall study findings and caveats: There was a positive correlation between PT1 expanded TCR counts and patch test score.

MiXCR was run by TCRdb on the RACE reads, yielding one entry per CDR3 protein. The profile shows some 170,000 distinct CDR3 sequences, 28% of them singletons. Germline CDR1 reads SGHTA; CDR2 reads FQGTGA. The CDR3 loop spans 12 amino acids. V was cut by 5 bases and J by 8 bases, with 9 bases left in between. Time point defined: patch test 3, about 24 weeks after DPC sensitization. Indicated treatment: therapeutic diphenylcyclopropenone sensitization with weekly scalp DPC. The receptor was derived from a woman aged 18 to 35 with alopecia areata. Some clones in this sample may be carry-over from other donors' samples. The specimen comprised whole blood, sampled in connection with sensitization to the hapten diphenylcyclopropenone (DPC). The chain couples TRBV7-3 to TRBJ1-4; D is undetermined. The CDR3 here is CASSQPGEKLFF. In DNA form, the CDR3 reads TGTGCCAGCAGCCAACCCGGGGAAAAACTGTTTTTT.